These 21 T cell receptor beta chains were all obtained from the same sample, sequenced in a study of identical twins. TCRdb reprocessed the 5' RACE reads via MiXCR and lists one record per CDR3 protein. Of about 550,000 distinct CDR3 sequences in the sample, about 20% were seen once. The sample was also reused in another study, on yellow fever vaccine responses in identical twins.

The sequenced sample was CD4+ T cells sorted from blood. The receptors stem from a woman aged 18 to 35 in good health.

This clonotype has more than one count but fewer than ten. The rearrangement uses TRBV3-1 and TRBJ2-2; TRBD2 matches 12 bases. V lost 8 bases, J lost 1 base, and 2 bases stayed unmatched. Germline CDR1 LGHDT, CDR2 YNNKEL (reference sequence). The CDR3 totals 15 residues. Written as DNA, the CDR3 is TGTGCCAGCGGACTAGCGGGGTTGAACACCGGGGAGCTGTTTTTT. Protein sequence: CASGLAGLNTGELFF.

This clonotype was counted a few times. The chain has TRBV11-2 and TRBJ2-2, with D tentatively TRBD1 or TRBD2 (5 bases each). Trimming pared 1 base from V and 5 bases from J, leaving 11 bases between. Germline-derived CDR1 and CDR2 are SGHAT and FQNNGV. The CDR3 covers 15 residues. This CDR3 is CASSLVGTETGELFF. As DNA, the CDR3 is TGTGCCAGCAGCTTAGTTGGGACGGAAACCGGGGAGCTGTTTTTT. The full variable domain, in which reference TRBV11-2 and TRBJ2-2 provide the parts outside the CDR3, is EAGVAQSPRYKIIEKRQSVAFWCNPISGHATLYWYQQILGQGPKLLIQFQNNGVVDDSQLPKDRFSAERLKGVDSTLKIQPAKLEDSAVYLCASSLVGTETGELFFGEGSRLTVL.

V and J are TRBV7-9 and TRBJ1-5; D is unclear. The CDR3 covers 13 residues. V lost 3 bases and J lost 4, with 7 bases in between. The germline gives CDR1 SEHNR, CDR2 FQNEAQ (reference sequence). The CDR3 DNA reads as TGTGCCAGCAGCTTTGGTTTAAATCAGCCCCAGCATTTT. Its protein product is CASSFGLNQPQHF.

The J gene is TRBJ1-1, the V gene TRBV12-3 or TRBV12-4; 8 bases align to TRBD1. Trimming at V came to 5 bases and at J to 8 bases, leaving 7 bases not matched to a gene. This CDR3 contains 13 residues. CDR3 residues: CASSPQGVREAFF. In nucleotides, the CDR3 is TGTGCCAGCAGTCCACAGGGGGTAAGGGAAGCTTTCTTT.

The chain has TRBV20-1 and TRBJ1-4; tentatively, D is TRBD1 (5 bases). V shed 6 bases and J shed 4 bases, with 15 bases lying between them. The CDR3 has 14 residues. Germline V gives CDR1 DFQATT, CDR2 SNEGSKA (reference sequence). The CDR3 DNA is TGCAGTGCGCCGGGGCCCGGCGGTAATGAAAAACTGTTTTTT. The encoded protein is CSAPGPGGNEKLFF.

This clonotype has only a few counts. The chain is built from TRBV5-1 and TRBJ1-2; 11 bases map to TRBD1. Germline CDR1 reads SGHRS; CDR2 reads YFSETQ. There are 13 residues in the CDR3. V trimming: 3 bases; J trimming: 8 bases; junction bases outside the gene matches: 3. The DNA of the CDR3 is TGCGCCAGCAGCTCGGGACAGGGGGGCGGCTACACCTTC. It yields the protein CASSSGQGGGYTF.

This clonotype was observed a few times. The V gene is TRBV12-3 or TRBV12-4, the J gene TRBJ1-5; a weak D match, TRBD1 (6 bases). Trimming removed 3 bases from V and 4 bases from J, with 13 bases in between. This CDR3 has 15 residues. The CDR3 region has the DNA TGTGCCAGCAGTTTCAAAGGAGGGGGGAATCAGCCCCAGCATTTT. Protein product: CASSFKGGGNQPQHF.

This clonotype came up a few times. This rearrangement joins TRBV6-5 to TRBJ1-4; D is perhaps TRBD1 (5 bases). The CDR3 consists of 13 residues. V was cut by 2 bases and J by 8 bases, with 9 bases left in between. Germline-derived CDR1 and CDR2 are MNHEY and SVGAGI. CDR3 coding DNA: TGTGCCAGCAGTTACCAGGGAGGGGAAAAACTGTTTTTT. This translates into CASSYQGGEKLFF.

This clonotype was observed a few times. V gene TRBV2 combines with J gene TRBJ2-7; no clear D. This CDR3 contains 15 residues. Trimming shortened V by 2 bases and J by 7 bases, and 18 bases separated the two germline ends. Germline V gene sequence: CDR1 SNHLY, CDR2 FYNNEI. The CDR3 loop reads CASSEYSVVPEEQYF. As DNA, the CDR3 is TGTGCCAGCAGTGAATATTCCGTAGTGCCGGAGGAGCAGTACTTC.

The chain employs TRBV7-2 and TRBJ2-2, with a tentative D call TRBD2 (5 bases). The germline V and J ends were trimmed by 5 bases and 4 bases, with 11 bases remaining between them. The CDR3 length is 14 residues. The germline gives CDR1 SGHTA, CDR2 FQGNSA. The CDR3 region is CASSRGLSTGELFF. The CDR3 bases are TGTGCCAGCAGCCGCGGACTTTCCACCGGGGAGCTGTTTTTT. The whole variable domain, remainder taken from reference TRBV7-2 and TRBJ2-2, is GAGVSQSPSNKVTEKGKDVELRCDPISGHTALYWYRQSLGQGLEFLIYFQGNSAPDKSGLPSDRFSAERTGGSVSTLTIQRTQQEDSAVYLCASSRGLSTGELFFGEGSRLTVL.

The table lists this clonotype with a few counts. V is TRBV2 and J is TRBJ2-1; D is undetermined. V dropped 7 bases and J dropped 9 bases, with 16 bases sitting between them. CDR3 length: 13 residues. Germline CDR1 and CDR2: SNHLY and FYNNEI. This chain's CDR3 is CASMPDPAVEQFF. Written as DNA, the CDR3 is TGTGCCAGCATGCCGGATCCTGCGGTTGAGCAGTTCTTC.

In nucleotides, the CDR3 is TGTGCCATCAGTGATAGGACTAGTAGCAATGAGCAGTTCTTC. This codes for CAISDRTSSNEQFF. The rearrangement links TRBV10-3 to TRBJ2-1; TRBD2 aligns across 7 bases. The CDR3 totals 14 residues. Trimming removed 3 bases from V and 6 bases from J; junction bases left unmatched: 5. CDR1 ENHRY and CDR2 SYGVKD come from the germline V gene.

The V call is TRBV11-3, the J call TRBJ2-1; TRBD2 aligns across 9 bases. Germline V gene lookup returns CDR1 SGHNT and CDR2 YENEEA. J gave up 8 bases and V 6 bases, and 11 bases lay outside the gene matches. There are 15 residues in the CDR3. CDR3 sequence: CASSPREGLIDEQFF. CDR3 nucleotide sequence: TGTGCCAGCAGTCCGCGGGAGGGCCTTATCGATGAGCAGTTCTTC.

In this sample, this clonotype turned up a few times. The V gene is TRBV11-2, the J gene TRBJ1-2, with 9 bases identical to TRBD1. CDR3 length equals 14 residues. Germline loops: CDR1 SGHAT, CDR2 FQNNGV. After removal of 6 bases from V and 8 bases from J, the junction contained 10 bases not matched to a gene. The DNA for the CDR3 is TGTGCCAGCAGACAAGCCGGGACAGGGAGGGGCTACACCTTC. It codes for CASRQAGTGRGYTF.

Only a few counts were recorded for this clonotype. The rearrangement joins TRBV12-3 or TRBV12-4 to TRBJ2-3, with TRBD2 matching over 10 bases. The CDR3 has 17 residues. V shed 7 bases and J 0 bases; nucleotides not matched to a gene: 10. Written as DNA, the CDR3 is TGTGCCAGCACCCCACCCAGCGGGGGGGTAAGCACAGATACGCAGTATTTT. Protein: CASTPPSGGVSTDTQYF.

This clonotype was detected a few times. J is TRBJ2-5 and V is TRBV29-1; 7 bases align to TRBD2. CDR3 size: 13 residues. J lost 5 bases, V lost 5 bases, and 8 bases had no gene match. Germline V gene sequence: CDR1 SQVTM, CDR2 ANQGSEA. The CDR3 coding sequence is TGCAGCGTTCGAGGGAGGGCGTGGGAGACCCAGTACTTC. Protein: CSVRGRAWETQYF.

The rearrangement links TRBV6-8 to TRBJ2-5; tentative D call: TRBD2 (5 bases). The CDR3 is 13 residues long. CDR1 and CDR2 (germline): MNHGY, SAAAGT. Deletions cut 5 bases from V and 2 bases from J, with 9 bases between. In DNA, the CDR3 is TGTGCCAGCAGTAAACTAGATCAAGAGACCCAGTACTTC. It codes for CASSKLDQETQYF.

The rearrangement links TRBV21-1 to TRBJ2-1; the table's D call of TRBD2 was not tested on the DNA. TRBV21-1 is an annotated pseudogene. The length of the CDR3 is 16 residues. CDR3 loop: CASSPPGLAGVDEQFF. The CDR3 DNA reads as TGTGCCAGCAGTCCCCCCGGACTAGCGGGGGTCGATGAGCAGTTCTTC.

This clonotype appeared a few times. The chain carries TRBV27 and TRBJ2-1, with TRBD2 as a possible D gene (5 bases). The length of the CDR3 is 13 residues. V dropped 1 base and J dropped 5 bases, with 6 bases sitting between them. Germline values: CDR1 MNHEY, CDR2 SMNVEV (reference sequence). CDR3 in amino acids: CASSLWENNEQFF. CDR3 nucleotides: TGTGCCAGCAGTTTATGGGAGAACAATGAGCAGTTCTTC.

The table lists this clonotype with a few counts. The V call is TRBV20-1, the J call TRBJ2-3; TRBD1 might be the D (5 bases). CDR1 is DFQATT and CDR2 is SNEGSKA in the germline V gene (reference sequence). The V end was cut by 1 base, the J end by 0 bases, with 14 bases between. The CDR3 contains 16 residues. CDR3 sequence reads: CSARGPAGISTDTQYF. CDR3 DNA: TGCAGTGCTAGAGGCCCCGCAGGGATTAGCACAGATACGCAGTATTTT.

The V and J genes are TRBV11-3 and TRBJ1-5, with D possibly matching TRBD1 (5 bases). The V gene lost 6 bases and the J gene lost 4 bases, with 22 bases spanning the gap. Germline CDR1 reads SGHNT; CDR2 reads YENEEA. The CDR3 is 17 amino acids. For the CDR3, the DNA is TGTGCCAGCAGATTCACAGGTTGTGGTGGCCCTAATCAGCCCCAGCATTTT. It specifies CASRFTGCGGPNQPQHF.